The entry that follows covers one T cell receptor beta chain sequence. One end of the junction varies from germline; a read error may be responsible. The data belong to a study of tumor-infiltrating lymphocytes in primary liver carcinoma. A primer in the constant region served to generate TCR beta cDNA from 500 ng of total RNA. Three nested multiplex PCR rounds of slightly modified ARM-PCR generated TCR beta libraries. Investigators reported that the first two PCR rounds, at roughly 10 cycles each, used TRBV1-TRBV30 forward primers with a C-beta reverse primer. Each CDR3 protein gets one entry after TCRdb re-called the multiplex PCR reads with MiXCR. The sample has 300,000 to 400,000 distinct CDR3 sequences; approximately 65% are singletons. Alongside blood RNA obtained from unsorted whole blood, germline DNA was also extracted. The CDR3 consists of 18 residues. The germline CDR1 and CDR2 sequences are ENHRY and SYGVKD.

The sequence came from a man in his forties with primary liver carcinoma and hepatitis B virus infection. The sequenced sample was peripheral blood. V is TRBV10-3 and J is TRBJ2-1; the match to TRBD2 covers 10 bases. In DNA form, the CDR3 reads TGTGCCATCCGTGAGTCGAGGGCTAGCGGGGGCGAGGGCAATGAGCAGTTCTTC. This codes for CAIRESRASGGEGNEQFF.